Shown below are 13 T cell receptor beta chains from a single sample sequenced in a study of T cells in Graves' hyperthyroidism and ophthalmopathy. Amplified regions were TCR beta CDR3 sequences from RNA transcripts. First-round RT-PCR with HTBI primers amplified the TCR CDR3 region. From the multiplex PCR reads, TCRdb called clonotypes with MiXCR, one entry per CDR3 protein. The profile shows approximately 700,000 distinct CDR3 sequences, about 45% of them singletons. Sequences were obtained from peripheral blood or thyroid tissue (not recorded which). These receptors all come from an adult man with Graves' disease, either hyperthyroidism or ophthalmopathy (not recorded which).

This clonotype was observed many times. The CDR3 protein is CATSKGLGDQPQHF. CDR3 DNA sequence: TGTGCCACTTCCAAGGGCCTGGGCGATCAGCCCCAGCATTTT. The chain uses TRBV19 and TRBJ1-5; D is uncertain. Trimming pared 10 bases from V and 5 bases from J, leaving 18 bases between. This CDR3 comprises 14 residues. Germline loops: CDR1 LNHDA, CDR2 SQIVND (reference sequence).

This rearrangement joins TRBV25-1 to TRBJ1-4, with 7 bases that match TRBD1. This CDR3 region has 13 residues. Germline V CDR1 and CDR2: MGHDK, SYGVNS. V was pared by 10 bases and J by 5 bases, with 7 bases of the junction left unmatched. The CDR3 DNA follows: TGTGCCACCGCGGGACAGTTCAATGAAAAACTGTTTTTT. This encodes CATAGQFNEKLFF.

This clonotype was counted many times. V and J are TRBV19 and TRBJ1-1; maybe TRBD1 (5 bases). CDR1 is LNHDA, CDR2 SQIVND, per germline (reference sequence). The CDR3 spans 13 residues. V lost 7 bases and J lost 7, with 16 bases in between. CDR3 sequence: CASTRGNYGEAFF. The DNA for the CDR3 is TGTGCCAGTACTCGGGGGAATTATGGTGAAGCTTTCTTT.

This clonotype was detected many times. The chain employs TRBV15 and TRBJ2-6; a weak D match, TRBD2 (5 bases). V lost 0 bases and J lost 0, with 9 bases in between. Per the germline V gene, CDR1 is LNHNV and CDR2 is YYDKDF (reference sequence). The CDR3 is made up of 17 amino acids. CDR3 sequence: CATSRDPRGSGANVLTF. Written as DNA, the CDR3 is TGTGCCACCAGCAGAGATCCACGGGGCTCTGGGGCCAACGTCCTGACTTTC.

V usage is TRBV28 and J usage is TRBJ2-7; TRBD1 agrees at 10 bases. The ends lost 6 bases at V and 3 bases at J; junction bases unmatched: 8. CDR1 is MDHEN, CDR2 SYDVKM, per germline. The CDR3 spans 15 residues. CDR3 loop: CASSGTGVGRYEQYF. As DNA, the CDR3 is TGTGCCAGCAGCGGGACAGGGGTGGGTCGCTACGAGCAGTACTTC.

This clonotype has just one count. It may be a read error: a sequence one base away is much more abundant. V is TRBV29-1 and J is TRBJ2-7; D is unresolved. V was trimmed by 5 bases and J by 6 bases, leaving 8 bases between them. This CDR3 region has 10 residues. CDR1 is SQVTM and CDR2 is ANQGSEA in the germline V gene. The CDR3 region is CSVNSGEQYF. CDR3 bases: TGCAGCGTTAATTCGGGCGAGCAGTACTTC.

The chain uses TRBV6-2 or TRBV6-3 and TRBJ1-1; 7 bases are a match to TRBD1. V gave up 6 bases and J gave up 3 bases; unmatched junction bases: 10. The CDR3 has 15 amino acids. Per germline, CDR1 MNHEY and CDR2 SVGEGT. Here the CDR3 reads CASSGPYQGDTEAFF. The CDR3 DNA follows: TGTGCCAGCAGCGGTCCCTATCAGGGGGACACTGAAGCTTTCTTT.

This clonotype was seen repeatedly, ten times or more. Written as DNA, the CDR3 is TGTGCCACCAGCAGTTTGGGCACTGAAGCTTTCTTT. Translation gives CATSSLGTEAFF. The rearrangement uses TRBV15 and TRBJ1-1, with no clear D. The CDR3 has 12 amino acids. V lost 3 bases and J 4 bases, leaving 6 bases between the germline ends. Germline V gives CDR1 LNHNV, CDR2 YYDKDF (reference sequence).

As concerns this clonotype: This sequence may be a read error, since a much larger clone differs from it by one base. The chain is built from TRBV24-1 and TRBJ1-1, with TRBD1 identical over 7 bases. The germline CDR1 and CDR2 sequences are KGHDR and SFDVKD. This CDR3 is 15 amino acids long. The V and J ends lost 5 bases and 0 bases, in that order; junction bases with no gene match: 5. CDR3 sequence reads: CATSATGHMNTEAFF. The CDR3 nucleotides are TGTGCCACCAGTGCGACAGGGCACATGAACACTGAAGCTTTCTTT.

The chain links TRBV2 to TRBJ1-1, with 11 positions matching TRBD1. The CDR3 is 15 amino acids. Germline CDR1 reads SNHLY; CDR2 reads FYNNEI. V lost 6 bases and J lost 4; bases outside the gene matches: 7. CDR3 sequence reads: CASSPGTGGGTEAFF. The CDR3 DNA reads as TGTGCCAGCAGCCCAGGGACAGGGGGGGGCACTGAAGCTTTCTTT. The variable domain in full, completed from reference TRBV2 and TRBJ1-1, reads EPEVTQTPSHQVTQMGQEVILRCVPISNHLYFYWYRQILGQKVEFLVSFYNNEISEKSEIFDDQFSVERPDGSNFTLKIRSTKLEDSAMYFCASSPGTGGGTEAFFGQGTRLTVV.

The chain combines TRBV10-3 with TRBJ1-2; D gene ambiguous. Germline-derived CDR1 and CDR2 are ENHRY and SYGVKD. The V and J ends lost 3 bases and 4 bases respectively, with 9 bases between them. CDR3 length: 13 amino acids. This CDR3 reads CAISDNSRYGYTF. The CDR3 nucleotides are TGTGCCATCAGTGATAACAGTCGCTATGGCTACACCTTC.

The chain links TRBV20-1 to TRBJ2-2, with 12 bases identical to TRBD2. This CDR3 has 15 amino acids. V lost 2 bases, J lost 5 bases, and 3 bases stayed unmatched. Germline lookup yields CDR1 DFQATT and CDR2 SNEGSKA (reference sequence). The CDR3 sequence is CSARPLAGGTGELFF. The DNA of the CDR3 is TGCAGTGCTAGACCCCTAGCGGGGGGGACCGGGGAGCTGTTTTTT.

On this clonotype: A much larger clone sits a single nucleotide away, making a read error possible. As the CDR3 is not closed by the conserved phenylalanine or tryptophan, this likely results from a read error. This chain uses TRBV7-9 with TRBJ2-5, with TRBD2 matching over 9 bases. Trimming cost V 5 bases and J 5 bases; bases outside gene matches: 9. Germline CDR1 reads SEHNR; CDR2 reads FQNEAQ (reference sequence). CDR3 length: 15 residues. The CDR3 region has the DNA TGTGCCAGCAGCCCCCACATAGCGGGGGACGAGACCCAGTACCTC. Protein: CASSPHIAGDETQYL.